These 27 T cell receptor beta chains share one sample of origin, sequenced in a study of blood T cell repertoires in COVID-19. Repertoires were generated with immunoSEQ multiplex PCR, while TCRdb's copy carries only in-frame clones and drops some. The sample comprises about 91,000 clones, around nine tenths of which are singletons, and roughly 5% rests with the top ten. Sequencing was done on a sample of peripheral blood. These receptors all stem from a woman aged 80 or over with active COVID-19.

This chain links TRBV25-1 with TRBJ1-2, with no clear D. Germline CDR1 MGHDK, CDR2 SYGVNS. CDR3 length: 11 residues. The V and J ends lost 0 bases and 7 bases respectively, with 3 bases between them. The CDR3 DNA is TGTGCCAGCAGTGAATATAGTGGCTACACCTTC. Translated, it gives CASSEYSGYTF.

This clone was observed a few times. The CDR3 coding sequence is TGTGCCAGCAGTAGACCGAGGACAGGGGATAGAGACGAGCAGTACTTC. It codes for CASSRPRTGDRDEQYF. V usage is TRBV2 and J usage is TRBJ2-7; TRBD1 agrees at 9 bases. The V gene's germline CDR1 is SNHLY and CDR2 FYNNEI. Trimming cost V 5 bases and J 5 bases; bases outside gene matches: 13. The CDR3 loop spans 16 amino acids. Full variable domain (rest looked up from reference TRBV2 and TRBJ2-7): EPEVTQTPSHQVTQMGQEVILRCVPISNHLYFYWYRQILGQKVEFLVSFYNNEISEKSEIFDDQFSVERPDGSNFTLKIRSTKLEDSAMYFCASSRPRTGDRDEQYFGPGTRLTVT.

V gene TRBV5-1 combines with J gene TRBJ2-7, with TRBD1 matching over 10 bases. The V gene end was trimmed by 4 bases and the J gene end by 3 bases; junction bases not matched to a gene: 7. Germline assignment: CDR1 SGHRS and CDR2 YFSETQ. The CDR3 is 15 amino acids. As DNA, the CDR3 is TGCGCCAGCAGCACGGGTGGGACAGGGGTCTACGAGCAGTACTTC. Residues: CASSTGGTGVYEQYF.

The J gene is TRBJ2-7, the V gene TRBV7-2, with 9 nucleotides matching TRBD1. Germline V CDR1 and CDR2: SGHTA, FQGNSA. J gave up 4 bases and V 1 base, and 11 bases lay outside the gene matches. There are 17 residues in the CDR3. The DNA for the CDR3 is TGTGCCAGCAGCTTAGTGGGGAAAGGGACAGGGATGTACGAGCAGTACTTC. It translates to CASSLVGKGTGMYEQYF.

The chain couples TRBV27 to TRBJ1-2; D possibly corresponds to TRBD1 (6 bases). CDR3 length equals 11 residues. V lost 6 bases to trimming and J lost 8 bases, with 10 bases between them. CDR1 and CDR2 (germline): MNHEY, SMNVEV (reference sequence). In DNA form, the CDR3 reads TGTGCCAGCAGAACGACAGGAGGCTACACCTTC. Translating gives CASRTTGGYTF.

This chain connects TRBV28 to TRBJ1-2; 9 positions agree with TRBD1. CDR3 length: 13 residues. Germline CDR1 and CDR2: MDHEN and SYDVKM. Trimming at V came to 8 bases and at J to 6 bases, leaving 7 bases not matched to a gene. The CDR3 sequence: CASFTGGLNGYTF. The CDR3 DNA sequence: TGTGCCAGCTTTACAGGGGGCTTAAATGGCTACACCTTC.

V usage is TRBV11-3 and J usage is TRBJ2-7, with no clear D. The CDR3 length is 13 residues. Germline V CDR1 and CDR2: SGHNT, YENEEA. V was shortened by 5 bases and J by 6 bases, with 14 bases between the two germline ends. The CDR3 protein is CASSHAFSGEQYF. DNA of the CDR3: TGTGCCAGCAGCCACGCCTTTAGTGGCGAGCAGTACTTC. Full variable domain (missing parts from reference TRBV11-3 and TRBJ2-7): EAGVVQSPRYKIIEKKQPVAFWCNPISGHNTLYWYLQNLGQGPELLIRYENEEAVDDSQLPKDRFSAERLKGVDSTLKIQPAELGDSAVYLCASSHAFSGEQYFGPGTRLTVT.

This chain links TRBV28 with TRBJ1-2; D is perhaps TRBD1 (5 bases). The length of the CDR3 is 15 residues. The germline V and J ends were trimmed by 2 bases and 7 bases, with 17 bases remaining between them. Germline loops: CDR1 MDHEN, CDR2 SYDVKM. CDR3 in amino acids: CASSLGPAGLSGYTF. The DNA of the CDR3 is TGTGCCAGCAGTTTAGGGCCCGCAGGGTTAAGTGGCTACACCTTC.

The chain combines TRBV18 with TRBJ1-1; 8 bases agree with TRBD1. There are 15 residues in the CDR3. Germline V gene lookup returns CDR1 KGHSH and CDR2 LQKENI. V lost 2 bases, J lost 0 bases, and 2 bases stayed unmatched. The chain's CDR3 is CASSPIQGVNTEAFF. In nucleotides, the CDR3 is TGTGCCAGCTCACCAATACAGGGGGTGAACACTGAAGCTTTCTTT.

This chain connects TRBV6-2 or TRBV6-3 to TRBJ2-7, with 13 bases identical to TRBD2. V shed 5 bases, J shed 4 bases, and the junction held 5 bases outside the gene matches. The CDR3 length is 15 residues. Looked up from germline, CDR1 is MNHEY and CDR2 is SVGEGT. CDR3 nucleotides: TGTGCCAGCAGTCCCTGGACTAGCGGGAGTTACGAGCAGTACTTC. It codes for CASSPWTSGSYEQYF.

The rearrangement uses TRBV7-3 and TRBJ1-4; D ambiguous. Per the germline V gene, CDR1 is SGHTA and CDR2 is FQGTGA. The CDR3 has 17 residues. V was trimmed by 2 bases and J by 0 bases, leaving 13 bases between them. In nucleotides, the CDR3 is TGTGCCAGCAGCTTATACACCCCCCCTGCAACTAATGAAAAACTGTTTTTT. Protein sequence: CASSLYTPPATNEKLFF. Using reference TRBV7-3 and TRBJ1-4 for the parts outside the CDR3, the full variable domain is GAGVSQTPSNKVTEKGKYVELRCDPISGHTALYWYRQSLGQGPEFLIYFQGTGAADDSGLPNDRFFAVRPEGSVSTLKIQRTERGDSAVYLCASSLYTPPATNEKLFFGSGTQLSVL.

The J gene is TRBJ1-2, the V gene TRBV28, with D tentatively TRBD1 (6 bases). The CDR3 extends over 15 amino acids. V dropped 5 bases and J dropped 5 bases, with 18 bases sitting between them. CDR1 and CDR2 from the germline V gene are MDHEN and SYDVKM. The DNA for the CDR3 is TGTGCCAGCAGTCCACCCACGGGGGGCCGGTATGGCTACACCTTC. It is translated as CASSPPTGGRYGYTF.

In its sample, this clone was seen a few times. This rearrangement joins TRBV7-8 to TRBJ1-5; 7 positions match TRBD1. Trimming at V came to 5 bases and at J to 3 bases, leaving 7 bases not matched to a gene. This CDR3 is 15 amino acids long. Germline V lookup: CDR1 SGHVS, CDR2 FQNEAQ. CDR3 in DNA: TGTGCCAGCAGCCCCCGCGAGGGGGCCAATCAGCCCCAGCATTTT. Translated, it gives CASSPREGANQPQHF.

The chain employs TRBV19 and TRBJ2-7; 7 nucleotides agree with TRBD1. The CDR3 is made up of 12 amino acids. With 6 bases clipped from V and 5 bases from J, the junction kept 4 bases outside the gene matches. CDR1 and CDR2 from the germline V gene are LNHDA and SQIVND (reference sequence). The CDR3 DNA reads TGTGCCAGTAGCCCCACAGGGGACGAGCAGTACTTC. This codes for CASSPTGDEQYF.

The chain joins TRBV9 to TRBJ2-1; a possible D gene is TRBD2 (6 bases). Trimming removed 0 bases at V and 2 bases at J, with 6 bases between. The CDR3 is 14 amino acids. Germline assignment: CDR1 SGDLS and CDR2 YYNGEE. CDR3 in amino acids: CASSVGGAYNEQFF. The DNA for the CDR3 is TGTGCCAGCAGCGTAGGGGGGGCCTACAATGAGCAGTTCTTC. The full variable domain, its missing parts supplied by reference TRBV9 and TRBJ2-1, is DSGVTQTPKHLITATGQRVTLRCSPRSGDLSVYWYQQSLDQGLQFLIQYYNGEERAKGNILERFSAQQFPDLHSELNLSSLELGDSALYFCASSVGGAYNEQFFGPGTRLTVL.

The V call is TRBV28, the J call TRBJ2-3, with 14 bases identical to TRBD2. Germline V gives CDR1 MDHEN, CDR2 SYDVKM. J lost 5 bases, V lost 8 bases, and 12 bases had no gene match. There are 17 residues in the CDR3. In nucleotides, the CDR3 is TGTGCCAGCTCTGAGGGTCGCGGACTAGCGGGAGGAGATACGCAGTATTTT. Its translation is CASSEGRGLAGGDTQYF.

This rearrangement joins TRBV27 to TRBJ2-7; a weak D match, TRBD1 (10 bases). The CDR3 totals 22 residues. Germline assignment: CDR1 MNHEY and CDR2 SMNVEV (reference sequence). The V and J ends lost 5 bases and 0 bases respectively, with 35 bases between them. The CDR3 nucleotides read TGTGCCAGCAGTCCCTGGACAGGGGGGTCGACTAGCGGAGGGGTTAGCTCCTACGAGCAGTACTTC. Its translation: CASSPWTGGSTSGGVSSYEQYF.

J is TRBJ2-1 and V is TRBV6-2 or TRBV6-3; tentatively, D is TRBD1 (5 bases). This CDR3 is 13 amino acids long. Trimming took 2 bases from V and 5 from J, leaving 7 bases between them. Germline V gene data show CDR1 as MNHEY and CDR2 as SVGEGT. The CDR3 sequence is CASSYGANNEQFF. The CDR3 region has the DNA TGTGCCAGCAGTTACGGGGCGAACAATGAGCAGTTCTTC.

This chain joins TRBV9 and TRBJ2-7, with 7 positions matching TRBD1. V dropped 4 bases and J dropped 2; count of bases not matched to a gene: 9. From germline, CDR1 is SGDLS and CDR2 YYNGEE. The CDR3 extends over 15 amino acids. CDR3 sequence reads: CASSPGDSSPYEQYF. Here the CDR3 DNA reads TGTGCCAGCAGCCCTGGGGACAGCTCTCCCTACGAGCAGTACTTC.

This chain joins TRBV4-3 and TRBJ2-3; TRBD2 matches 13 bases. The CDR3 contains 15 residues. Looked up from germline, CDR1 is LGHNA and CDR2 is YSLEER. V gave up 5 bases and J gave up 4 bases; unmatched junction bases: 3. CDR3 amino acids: CASSTGTSGADTQYF. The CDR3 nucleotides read TGCGCCAGCAGCACCGGGACTAGCGGGGCAGATACGCAGTATTTT.

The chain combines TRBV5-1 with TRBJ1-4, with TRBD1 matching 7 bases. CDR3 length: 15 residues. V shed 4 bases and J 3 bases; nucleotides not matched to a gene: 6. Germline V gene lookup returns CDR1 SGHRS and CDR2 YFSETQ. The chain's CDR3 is CASSPTTGSNEKLFF. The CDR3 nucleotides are TGCGCCAGCAGCCCAACGACAGGGTCTAATGAAAAACTGTTTTTT.

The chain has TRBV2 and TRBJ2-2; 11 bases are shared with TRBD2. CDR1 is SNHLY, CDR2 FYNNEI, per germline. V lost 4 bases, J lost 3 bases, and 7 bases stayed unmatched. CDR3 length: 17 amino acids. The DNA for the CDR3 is TGTGCCAGCAGTGGGGGACTAGCGGACAGATACACCGGGGAGCTGTTTTTT. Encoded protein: CASSGGLADRYTGELFF.

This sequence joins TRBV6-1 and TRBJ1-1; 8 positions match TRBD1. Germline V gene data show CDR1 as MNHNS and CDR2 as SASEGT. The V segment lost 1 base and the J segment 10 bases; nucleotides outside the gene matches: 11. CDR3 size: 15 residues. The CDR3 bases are TGTGCCAGCAGTGAAGGGGGGGTGGACAGGGTAAGAGCTTTCTTT. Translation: CASSEGGVDRVRAFF.

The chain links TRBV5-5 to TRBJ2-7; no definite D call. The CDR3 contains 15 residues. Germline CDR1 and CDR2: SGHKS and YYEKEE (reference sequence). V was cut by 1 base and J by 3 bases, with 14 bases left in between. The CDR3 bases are TGTGCCAGCAGCTTGACCTATGGGCCCATCTACGAGCAGTACTTC. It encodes CASSLTYGPIYEQYF. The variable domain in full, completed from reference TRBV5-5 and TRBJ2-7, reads DAGVTQSPTHLIKTRGQQVTLRCSPISGHKSVSWYQQVLGQGPQFIFQYYEKEERGRGNFPDRFSARQFPNYSSELNVNALLLGDSALYLCASSLTYGPIYEQYFGPGTRLTVT.

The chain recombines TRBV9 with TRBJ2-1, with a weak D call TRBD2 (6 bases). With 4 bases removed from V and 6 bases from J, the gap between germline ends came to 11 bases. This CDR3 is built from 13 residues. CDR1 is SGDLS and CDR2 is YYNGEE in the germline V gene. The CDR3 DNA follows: TGTGCCAGCAGCTCCATGACTAGCAATGAGCAGTTCTTC. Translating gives CASSSMTSNEQFF.

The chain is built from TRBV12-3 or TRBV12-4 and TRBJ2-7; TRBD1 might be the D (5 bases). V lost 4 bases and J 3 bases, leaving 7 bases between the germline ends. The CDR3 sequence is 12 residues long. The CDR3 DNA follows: TGTGCCAGCAGTTCGGACAACTACGAGCAGTACTTC. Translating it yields CASSSDNYEQYF.

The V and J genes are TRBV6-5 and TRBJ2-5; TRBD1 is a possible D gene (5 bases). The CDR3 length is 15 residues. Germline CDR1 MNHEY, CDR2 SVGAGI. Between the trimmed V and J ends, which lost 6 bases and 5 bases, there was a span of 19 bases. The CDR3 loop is CASSPDPGIEETQYF. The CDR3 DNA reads TGTGCCAGCAGCCCCGACCCAGGGATCGAGGAGACCCAGTACTTC.